The 8 T cell receptor beta chains below all came from one sample that was sequenced in a study of shared clonotypes between healthy human individuals. The repertoire was sequenced with immunoSEQ multiplex PCR; TCRdb's copy has only in-frame clones and lacks some. There are about 680,000 clones in the sample; about two thirds occur only once, and approximately 1.8% lies in the top ten. Sequenced: memory CD4+ T cells sorted from blood. Sample subset: CD45RA-negative fraction. The receptors come from a woman between 25 and 40 years old in good health.

To note about this clone: Possible read error: a much larger clone is one base away. The sample contains more than one DNA sequence encoding this CDR3. The genes are TRBV5-1 and TRBJ2-2; 11 bases line up with TRBD1. CDR3 size: 15 residues. The J segment lost 5 bases and the V segment lost 4 bases, leaving 4 bases of the junction unmatched. CDR1 is SGHRS and CDR2 is YFSETQ in the germline V gene. The DNA of the CDR3 is TGCGCCAGCAGCCTCGGGACAGGGGGGACCGGGGAGCTGTTTTTT. Protein sequence: CASSLGTGGTGELFF.

The V call is TRBV6-5, the J call TRBJ2-3, with D perhaps TRBD2 (6 bases). The V end was cut by 0 bases, the J end by 3 bases, with 10 bases between. CDR1 is MNHEY and CDR2 is SVGAGI in the germline V gene. The CDR3 covers 15 residues. The chain's CDR3 is CASSYSDGGTDTQYF. CDR3 nucleotides: TGTGCCAGCAGTTACTCCGATGGGGGGACAGATACGCAGTATTTT.

Regarding this clone: Since a much larger clone is just one base distant, this may be a read error. The chain couples TRBV19 to TRBJ2-3; 7 nucleotides align to TRBD1. The CDR3 contains 15 residues. Germline CDR1 and CDR2: LNHDA and SQIVND (reference sequence). The junction had 5 bases not matched to a gene; V was cut back by 4 bases and J by 1 base. Here the CDR3 reads CASSNDRVGTDTQYF. The CDR3, as DNA: TGTGCCAGTAGTAACGACAGGGTAGGCACAGATACGCAGTATTTT.

V gene TRBV9 combines with J gene TRBJ2-1; 8 bases map to TRBD2. V shed 0 bases and J 10 bases; nucleotides not matched to a gene: 12. The CDR3 covers 16 residues. CDR1 is SGDLS and CDR2 is YYNGEE in the germline V gene. CDR3 region: CASSVEGVSGAGEQFF. CDR3 coding DNA: TGTGCCAGCAGCGTAGAGGGCGTTAGCGGGGCGGGGGAGCAGTTCTTC.

Concerning this clone: Other DNA sequences in the sample encode the same CDR3. J is TRBJ2-7 and V is TRBV30; a possible D gene is TRBD2 (6 bases). Deletions cut 0 bases from V and 6 bases from J, with 9 bases between. Germline-derived CDR1 and CDR2 are GTSNPN and SVGIG (reference sequence). This CDR3 has 12 residues. The CDR3 DNA follows: TGTGCCTGGAGTGTATCGGGGGTCGAGCAGTACTTC. This encodes CAWSVSGVEQYF.

This clone was seen a few times. The chain has TRBV25-1 and TRBJ1-4; no definite D call. The CDR3 extends over 14 amino acids. The germline V and J ends were trimmed by 1 base and 4 bases, with 7 bases remaining between them. Germline CDR1 is MGHDK and CDR2 is SYGVNS. The chain's CDR3 is CASSEFGSNEKLFF. CDR3 DNA sequence: TGTGCCAGCAGTGAATTCGGCAGTAATGAAAAACTGTTTTTT.

J is TRBJ2-7 and V is TRBV4-1; 13 bases line up with TRBD2. The germline V gene encodes CDR1 MGHRA and CDR2 YSYEKL. Unmatched junction bases numbered 4, after V lost 2 bases and J lost 3 bases. The CDR3 runs to 16 residues. The CDR3 loop is CASSQPTSGRRYEQYF. Here the CDR3 DNA reads TGCGCCAGCAGCCAACCGACTAGCGGGAGGCGCTACGAGCAGTACTTC.

This clone was counted between two and nine times. The V gene is TRBV28, the J gene TRBJ2-7, with 7 bases aligning to TRBD1. The CDR3 is 14 amino acids. V lost 8 bases, J lost 0 bases, and 7 bases stayed unmatched. The germline CDR1 and CDR2 sequences are MDHEN and SYDVKM. The CDR3 DNA is TGTGCCAGCGGCTTAAGGACAGGCTCCTACGAGCAGTACTTC. Residues: CASGLRTGSYEQYF.